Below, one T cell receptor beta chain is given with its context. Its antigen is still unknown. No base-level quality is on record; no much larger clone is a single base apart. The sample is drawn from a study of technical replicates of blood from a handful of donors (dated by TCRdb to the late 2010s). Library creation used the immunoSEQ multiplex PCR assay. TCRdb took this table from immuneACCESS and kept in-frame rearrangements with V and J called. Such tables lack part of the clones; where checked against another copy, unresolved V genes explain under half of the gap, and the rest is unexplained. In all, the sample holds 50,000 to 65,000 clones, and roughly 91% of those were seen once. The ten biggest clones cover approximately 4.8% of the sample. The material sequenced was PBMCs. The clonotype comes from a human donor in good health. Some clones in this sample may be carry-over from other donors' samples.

The CDR3 reads as follows: CASRASGGAAADTQYF. At the DNA level, the sequence is TGTGCCAGCAGGGCTAGCGGGGGGGCGGCGGCAGATACGCAGTATTTT. This chain is built from TRBV7-9 and TRBJ2-3; TRBD2 agrees with 12 junctional bases. V loses 6 bases at its end and J loses 4 bases; junction bases beyond the gene matches: 8. The CDR3 sequence holds 16 residues, the cysteine and phenylalanine included. Only CDR3 DNA remains: 48 bases, in frame from the first base. CDR1 and CDR2 were assigned from the germline V gene (reference sequence) as SEHNR and FQNEAQ.